This T cell receptor (beta chain) came from a study of beta chain features in type 1 diabetes. Every isolated RNA sample was fully reverse transcribed, so sequencing captured expressed TCRB transcripts. Sequencing used immunoSEQ multiplex PCR; TCRdb keeps in-frame clones, though not all of them. This repertoire shows some 350,000 clones, around 10% found once; its top ten account for about 0.6%. With respect to this clone: Its antigen is unidentified.

The CDR3 loop spans 13 amino acids. The germline V gene has CDR1 SQVTM and CDR2 ANQGSEA. The J segment lost 6 bases and the V segment lost 7 bases, leaving 8 bases of the junction unmatched. Study-level findings and limits: For Type 1 diabetes patients, all four CD4+ subsets carried TCRB CDR3s that were moderately but significantly shorter.

The origin of this receptor is a man younger than 40 with type 1 diabetes. J is TRBJ2-2 and V is TRBV29-1; TRBD1 matches 7 bases. The sample taken for sequencing was central memory CD4+ T cells from blood. The CDR3 loop reads CSGTLTGAGELFF. CDR3 sequence (DNA): TGCAGCGGCACCCTTACAGGGGCCGGGGAGCTGTTTTTT.